This TCR beta chain was identified during a study of T cells in Graves' hyperthyroidism and ophthalmopathy. Whole-study results and caveats: In the analysis, a 13 V-J model separated ophthalmopathy from stable hyperthyroidism. Blood also carried most thyroid clonotypes expanded above 0.001.

The table lists this clonotype with a few counts. Its antigen is not identified. Researchers amplified the TCR beta CDR3 regions from RNA transcripts. During a first-round RT-PCR of the TCR CDR3, the HTBI primer set was used. TCRdb re-derived calls from the multiplex PCR reads in MiXCR, one entry per CDR3 protein. The sample includes some 740,000 distinct CDR3 sequences, 14% seen only once; the top ten take roughly 10%. The ends lost 2 bases at V and 0 bases at J; junction bases unmatched: 4. Per germline, CDR1 MDHEN and CDR2 SYDVKM. CDR3 length equals 15 residues. The sequenced sample consisted of blood. The receptor comes from a woman aged 18-35 years with Graves' hyperthyroidism. The rearrangement links TRBV28 to TRBJ2-7; TRBD2 agrees at 7 bases. The CDR3 loop reads CASSLGLADSYEQYF. DNA of the CDR3: TGTGCCAGCAGTTTAGGCCTAGCGGACTCCTACGAGCAGTACTTC.